Listed here are 22 T cell receptor beta chains from one sample, sequenced in a study of T-cell reconstitution after alpha-beta-depleted transplantation in children (TCRdb year 2016). Library creation used PCR. The reads were generated on an Illumina HiSeq 2500. TCR library preparation used molecular barcoding, with unique molecular identifiers applied to normalize quantification of the TCRbeta repertoire. The public reads were quality trimmed at Q25 with fastp and then assembled into clones with MiXCR by TCRdb, keeping productive beta chains. One record per CDR3 amino acid sequence lists the most common genes and DNA. In all, the sample holds about 340,000 distinct CDR3 sequences, and about 9.3% of those were seen once. The ten top clones hold around 2.5% of the sample. Source: PBMCs from the stem cell graft donor, taken from the stem cell graft. The receptors derive from a human donor who donated a stem cell graft to a child with acute lymphoblastic leukemia.

This clonotype was counted ten times or more. The rearrangement joins TRBV12-3 or TRBV12-4 to TRBJ2-1; D uncertain. Trimming stripped 1 base from V and 10 bases from J, with 11 bases between. The CDR3 is made up of 13 amino acids. CDR3 DNA: TGTGCCAGCAGTTTAGTGGGCGGAAGGGAGCAGTTCTTC. Protein product: CASSLVGGREQFF.

This clonotype was detected only a few times. The genes are TRBV7-9 and TRBJ2-7, with a tentative D call TRBD2 (6 bases). CDR1 SEHNR and CDR2 FQNEAQ come from the germline V gene (reference sequence). V was pared by 3 bases and J by 2 bases, with 11 bases between. This CDR3 contains 14 residues. CDR3 protein: CASSFAGSPYEQYF. CDR3 sequence (DNA): TGTGCCAGCAGCTTTGCGGGGTCCCCCTACGAGCAGTACTTC. Full variable domain (remainder filled in from reference TRBV7-9 and TRBJ2-7): DTGVSQNPRHKITKRGQNVTFRCDPISEHNRLYWYRQTLGQGPEFLTYFQNEAQLEKSRLLSDRFSAERPKGSFSTLEIQRTEQGDSAMYLCASSFAGSPYEQYFGPGTRLTVT.

The genes are TRBV5-1 and TRBJ2-2; D is perhaps TRBD1 or TRBD2 (5 bases each). Deletions cut 3 bases from V and 0 bases from J, with 12 bases between. Germline-derived CDR1 and CDR2 are SGHRS and YFSETQ. This CDR3 region has 16 residues. The CDR3 is CASSYFGDANTGELFF. The CDR3 coding sequence is TGCGCCAGCAGCTATTTCGGGGACGCGAACACCGGGGAGCTGTTTTTT.

The chain recombines TRBV29-1 with TRBJ2-5; D not certain. The germline V and J ends were trimmed by 2 bases and 0 bases, with 7 bases remaining between them. This CDR3 is 13 amino acids long. CDR1 and CDR2 from the germline V gene are SQVTM and ANQGSEA. The CDR3 region is CSVESRYQETQYF. In nucleotides, the CDR3 is TGCAGCGTTGAATCCAGGTACCAAGAGACCCAGTACTTC.

Only a few counts were recorded for this clonotype. J is TRBJ2-5 and V is TRBV4-3; D remains unclear. Per the germline V gene, CDR1 is LGHNA and CDR2 is YSLEER. The CDR3 loop spans 15 amino acids. Trimming pared 4 bases from V and 0 bases from J, leaving 12 bases between. The CDR3 sequence: CASSRRNSYQETQYF. The CDR3 region has the DNA TGCGCCAGCAGCCGGAGAAACAGCTACCAAGAGACCCAGTACTTC.

This clonotype was counted only a few times. The chain uses TRBV29-1 and TRBJ2-5; 10 bases fit TRBD1. Trimming at V came to 2 bases and at J to 4 bases, leaving 4 bases not matched to a gene. Germline V CDR1 and CDR2: SQVTM, ANQGSEA. The CDR3 is made up of 14 amino acids. In DNA form, the CDR3 reads TGCAGCGTTGAATGGGACAGGGGTCGAGAGACCCAGTACTTC. Translating it yields CSVEWDRGRETQYF.

This clonotype came up a few times. The genes are TRBV7-8 and TRBJ2-3, with 7 bases fitting TRBD2. V lost 7 bases and J lost 2; bases outside the gene matches: 12. This CDR3 is built from 16 residues. Germline V CDR1 and CDR2: SGHVS, FQNEAQ. The CDR3: CASNPLRGDPTDTQYF. For the CDR3, the DNA is TGTGCCAGCAACCCCCTCCGGGGGGACCCCACAGATACGCAGTATTTT.

This clonotype was seen a handful of times. The V gene is TRBV5-1, the J gene TRBJ1-2; 9 bases fit TRBD1. J gave up 6 bases and V 4 bases, and 10 bases lay outside the gene matches. CDR1 is SGHRS and CDR2 is YFSETQ in the germline V gene. This CDR3 comprises 15 residues. The DNA of the CDR3 is TGCGCCAGCAGCCCTCAATCCGGGACAGGGAATGGCTACACCTTC. As protein: CASSPQSGTGNGYTF.

In DNA form, the CDR3 reads TGTGCCAGCAGGGGTCCAGGGACCAGCACAGATACGCAGTATTTT. This translates into CASRGPGTSTDTQYF. The chain employs TRBV28 and TRBJ2-3, with D perhaps matching TRBD1 or TRBD2 (5 bases each). Germline V gives CDR1 MDHEN, CDR2 SYDVKM. This CDR3 is 15 amino acids long. Trimming stripped 6 bases from V and 0 bases from J, with 13 bases between.

This chain connects TRBV20-1 to TRBJ2-7; D perhaps matches TRBD2 (7 bases). This CDR3 is built from 14 residues. With 6 bases removed from V and 5 bases from J, the gap between germline ends came to 20 bases. The germline V gene encodes CDR1 DFQATT and CDR2 SNEGSKA (reference sequence). Here the CDR3 reads CSALLRGRGNEQYF. Written as DNA, the CDR3 is TGCAGTGCCCTGTTGCGGGGGCGCGGGAACGAGCAGTACTTC.

This clonotype was seen a few times. V and J are TRBV5-1 and TRBJ2-3; 9 bases match TRBD2. The CDR3 runs 15 residues. CDR1 is SGHRS, CDR2 YFSETQ, per germline. V lost 0 bases and J lost 3; bases outside the gene matches: 2. In nucleotides, the CDR3 is TGCGCCAGCAGCTTGGGCGGGAGGGAAACAGATACGCAGTATTTT. Translation: CASSLGGRETDTQYF.

This clonotype was seen ten or more times. The chain is built from TRBV20-1 and TRBJ2-1; no clear D. Trimming took 1 base from V and 4 from J, leaving 11 bases between them. Germline V gives CDR1 DFQATT, CDR2 SNEGSKA (reference sequence). There are 14 residues in the CDR3. This chain's CDR3 is CSARVNGPYNEQFF. As DNA, the CDR3 is TGCAGTGCTAGAGTTAACGGCCCTTACAATGAGCAGTTCTTC.

The genes are TRBV5-1 and TRBJ2-1, with 7 bases fitting TRBD2. The germline CDR1 and CDR2 sequences are SGHRS and YFSETQ. This CDR3 contains 17 residues. The J segment lost 0 bases and the V segment lost 4 bases, leaving 10 bases of the junction unmatched. The chain's CDR3 is CASSRAGLADSYNEQFF. In DNA, the CDR3 is TGCGCCAGCAGCAGGGCCGGCCTAGCGGACTCCTACAATGAGCAGTTCTTC.

This clonotype has just a few counts. This chain joins TRBV5-1 and TRBJ2-7; the D gene is possibly TRBD2 (5 bases). Trimming left V 6 bases short and J 3 bases short, with 19 bases between. This CDR3 spans 15 amino acids. In germline, CDR1 is SGHRS, CDR2 YFSETQ. CDR3 loop: CASTPVLGLIYEQYF. The CDR3 DNA reads TGCGCCAGCACGCCGGTCCTAGGACTTATCTACGAGCAGTACTTC.

The chain couples TRBV29-1 to TRBJ1-2; 7 bases match TRBD1. With V trimmed by 7 bases and J by 4 bases, 6 bases remained unmatched. This CDR3 region has 12 residues. Germline CDR1 SQVTM, CDR2 ANQGSEA. The CDR3 loop reads CSAWDSLYGYTF. CDR3 DNA sequence: TGCAGCGCCTGGGACAGCCTCTATGGCTACACCTTC.

The chain is built from TRBV30 and TRBJ2-2; tentatively, D is TRBD1 (5 bases). Germline CDR1 GTSNPN, CDR2 SVGIG (reference sequence). The CDR3 is 14 residues long. With 2 bases removed from V and 4 bases from J, the gap between germline ends came to 11 bases. The CDR3 DNA reads TGTGCCTGGAGTACTCAGGGTAGCACCGGGGAGCTGTTTTTT. This gives the protein CAWSTQGSTGELFF. Combining the CDR3 with reference TRBV30 and TRBJ2-2 gives the whole variable domain SQTIHQWPATLVQPVGSPLSLECTVEGTSNPNLYWYRQAAGRGLQLLFYSVGIGQISSEVPQNLSASRPQDRQFILSSKKLLLSDSGFYLCAWSTQGSTGELFFGEGSRLTVL.

There are a few counts of this clonotype. This chain uses TRBV29-1 with TRBJ1-4; 7 nucleotides align to TRBD1. J gave up 3 bases and V 7 bases, and 5 bases lay outside the gene matches. The CDR3 sequence is 13 residues long. CDR1 is SQVTM, CDR2 ANQGSEA, per germline. The CDR3 DNA follows: TGCAGCGCCTTGGACAGGTCTAATGAAAAACTGTTTTTT. Its protein is CSALDRSNEKLFF. Filled out from reference TRBV29-1 and TRBJ1-4, the complete variable domain reads SAVISQKPSRDICQRGTSLTIQCQVDSQVTMMFWYRQQPGQSLTLIATANQGSEATYESGFVIDKFPISRPNLTFSTLTVSNMSPEDSSIYLCSALDRSNEKLFFGSGTQLSVL.

This clonotype occurred a few times. The chain links TRBV27 to TRBJ1-6, with D possibly being TRBD1 (6 bases). Germline V lookup: CDR1 MNHEY, CDR2 SMNVEV (reference sequence). The CDR3 contains 13 residues. Trimming shortened V by 6 bases and J by 11 bases, and 14 bases separated the two germline ends. Here the CDR3 reads CASRSGTLPPLHF. The CDR3 bases are TGTGCCAGCAGATCCGGGACACTACCACCCCTCCACTTT.

The J gene is TRBJ2-1, the V gene TRBV27; TRBD1 matches at 8 bases. Germline V gene sequence: CDR1 MNHEY, CDR2 SMNVEV (reference sequence). The V gene end was trimmed by 1 base and the J gene end by 10 bases; junction bases not matched to a gene: 9. CDR3 length equals 15 residues. CDR3 DNA sequence: TGTGCCAGCAGTTTATGGGGACAGGCCCCATACGAGCAGTTCTTC. Translating it yields CASSLWGQAPYEQFF.

On this clonotype: A read error may be the cause here, since a much bigger clone is one base away. The genes are TRBV3-1 and TRBJ2-5, with 7 bases matching TRBD1. There are 13 residues in the CDR3. Trimming removed 2 bases from V and 6 bases from J; junction bases left unmatched: 3. From germline, CDR1 is LGHDT and CDR2 YNNKEL (reference sequence). CDR3 sequence reads: CASSQRGQQTQYF. DNA for the CDR3: TGTGCCAGCAGCCAAAGGGGGCAGCAGACCCAGTACTTC.

The V call is TRBV4-2, the J call TRBJ1-1; tentatively, D is TRBD1 (6 bases). The CDR3 extends over 15 amino acids. V was clipped by 3 bases and J by 3 bases, with 14 bases between them. The germline V gene encodes CDR1 LGHNA and CDR2 YNFKEQ. This CDR3 reads CASSQGYRDDTEAFF. The DNA of the CDR3 is TGTGCCAGCAGCCAGGGCTACAGGGATGACACTGAAGCTTTCTTT.

The chain is built from TRBV7-2 and TRBJ1-5; tentatively, D is TRBD1 (5 bases). The CDR3 runs 13 residues. Germline-derived CDR1 and CDR2 are SGHTA and FQGNSA. V was pared by 4 bases and J by 11 bases, with 15 bases between. CDR3 in amino acids: CASSSATGGTQHF. CDR3 coding DNA: TGTGCCAGCAGCTCGGCAACAGGTGGAACCCAGCATTTT.